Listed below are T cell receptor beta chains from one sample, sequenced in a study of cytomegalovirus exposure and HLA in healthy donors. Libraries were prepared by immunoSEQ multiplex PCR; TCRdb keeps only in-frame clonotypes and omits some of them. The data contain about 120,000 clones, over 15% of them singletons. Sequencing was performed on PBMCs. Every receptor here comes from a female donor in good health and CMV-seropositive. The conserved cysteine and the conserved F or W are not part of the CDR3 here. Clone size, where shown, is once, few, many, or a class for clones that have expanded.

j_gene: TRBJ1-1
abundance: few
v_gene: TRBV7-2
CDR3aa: ASSPRRAGTEAF

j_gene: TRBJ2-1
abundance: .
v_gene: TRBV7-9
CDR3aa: ASSLVVTGGPKQF

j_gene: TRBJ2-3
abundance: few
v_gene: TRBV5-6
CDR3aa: ASSLPWSGGSTDTQY

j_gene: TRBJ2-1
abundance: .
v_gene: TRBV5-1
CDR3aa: ASSLPGYEQF

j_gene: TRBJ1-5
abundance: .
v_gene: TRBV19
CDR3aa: ASSLTGNQPQH

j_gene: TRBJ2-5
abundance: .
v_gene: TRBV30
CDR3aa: AWEDANAGVWETQY

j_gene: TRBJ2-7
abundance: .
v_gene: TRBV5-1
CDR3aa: ASSLSGTTREQY

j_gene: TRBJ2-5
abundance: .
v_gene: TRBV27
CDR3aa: ASSYRTAQETQY

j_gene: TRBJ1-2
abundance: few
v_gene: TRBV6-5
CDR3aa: ASSYTSRGDNYGYT

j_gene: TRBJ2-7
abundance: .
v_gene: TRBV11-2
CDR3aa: ASSSRTSGVYEQY

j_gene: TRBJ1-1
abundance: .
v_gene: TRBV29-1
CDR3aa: SVGTSNKEAF

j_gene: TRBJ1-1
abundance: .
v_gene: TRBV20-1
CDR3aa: SATGGTEAF

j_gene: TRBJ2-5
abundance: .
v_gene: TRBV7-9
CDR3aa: ASSLPEETQY

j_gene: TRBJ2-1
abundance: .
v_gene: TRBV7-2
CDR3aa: ASSLGAGESYNEQF

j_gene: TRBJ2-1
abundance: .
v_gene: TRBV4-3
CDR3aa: ASSQGDRLAVYNEQF

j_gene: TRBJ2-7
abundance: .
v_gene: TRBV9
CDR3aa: ASSVAAGGPYEQY

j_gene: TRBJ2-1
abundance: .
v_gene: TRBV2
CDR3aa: ASTTGGNEQF

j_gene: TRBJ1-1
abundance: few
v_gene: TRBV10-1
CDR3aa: ARPQGTEAF

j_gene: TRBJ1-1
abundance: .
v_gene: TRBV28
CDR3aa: ASSPRDRVVLGAF

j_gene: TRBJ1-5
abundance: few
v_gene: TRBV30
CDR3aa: AWSAAGGRPQH

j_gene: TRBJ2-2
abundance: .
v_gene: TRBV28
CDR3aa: ASSHRDTGELF

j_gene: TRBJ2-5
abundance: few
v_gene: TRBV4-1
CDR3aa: ASSQGRGALETQY

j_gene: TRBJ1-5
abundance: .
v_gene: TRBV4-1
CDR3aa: ASSQEAVGSQH

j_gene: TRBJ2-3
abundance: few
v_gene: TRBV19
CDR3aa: ASSLDLPTDTQY

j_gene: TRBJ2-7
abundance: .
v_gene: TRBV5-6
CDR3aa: ASTSGTGTREQY

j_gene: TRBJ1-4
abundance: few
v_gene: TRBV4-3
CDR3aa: ASSQDMSGEGKLF

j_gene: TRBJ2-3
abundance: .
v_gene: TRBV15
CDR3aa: ATSRGGEGTDTQY

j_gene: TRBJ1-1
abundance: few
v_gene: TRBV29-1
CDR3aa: SVEVERAGG

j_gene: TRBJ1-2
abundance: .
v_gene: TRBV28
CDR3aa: ASSFYEGLKGYT

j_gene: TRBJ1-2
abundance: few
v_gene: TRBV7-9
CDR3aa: ASSLPPGQGSQDGYT

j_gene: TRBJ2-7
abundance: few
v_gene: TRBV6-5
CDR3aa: ASSHRGQVYEQY

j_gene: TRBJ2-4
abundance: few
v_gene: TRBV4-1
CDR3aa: ASSQVGSGGRRDIQY

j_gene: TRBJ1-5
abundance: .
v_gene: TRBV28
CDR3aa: ASTRETGPNQPQH

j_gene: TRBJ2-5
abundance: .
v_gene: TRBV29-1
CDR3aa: SVGLAGGQYH

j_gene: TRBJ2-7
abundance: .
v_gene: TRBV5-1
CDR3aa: ASSLGGTRMGEQY

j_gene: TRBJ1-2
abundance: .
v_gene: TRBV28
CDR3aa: ASSLPRGDGYGYT

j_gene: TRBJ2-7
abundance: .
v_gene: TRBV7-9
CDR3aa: ASSSGLWSAYEQY

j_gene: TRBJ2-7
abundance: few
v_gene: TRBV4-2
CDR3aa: ASSQGLAGGPNEQY

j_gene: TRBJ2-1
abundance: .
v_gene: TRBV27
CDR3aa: ASSPFPYNEQF

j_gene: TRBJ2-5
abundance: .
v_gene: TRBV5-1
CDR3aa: ASSWDSGQETQY

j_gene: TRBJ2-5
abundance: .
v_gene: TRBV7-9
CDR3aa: ASSRGGHETQY

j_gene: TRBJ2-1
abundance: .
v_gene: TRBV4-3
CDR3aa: ASSQVRGGTGGRNEQF

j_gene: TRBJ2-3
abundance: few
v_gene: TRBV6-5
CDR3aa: ASSLGLASTDTQY

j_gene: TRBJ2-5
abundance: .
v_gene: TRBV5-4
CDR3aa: ASSTWPGETQY

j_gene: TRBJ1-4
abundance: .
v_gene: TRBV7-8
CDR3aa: ASSFPDSGLNEKLF

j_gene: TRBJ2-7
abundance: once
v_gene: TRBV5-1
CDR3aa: ASRINSGSYEQY